These 13 T cell receptor beta chains share one sample of origin, sequenced in a study of patients and donors after allogeneic stem cell transplantation. TCRdb re-called the RT-PCR reads with MiXCR, one entry per CDR3 protein. In the table there are approximately 200,000 distinct CDR3 sequences, around two fifths of which are singletons. Sequenced input: blood, either unsorted or a sorted T cell fraction (not recorded which). Receptors originate from a human donor who was either an allogeneic HSCT recipient or a stem cell or donor lymphocyte infusion donor (not recorded which). It is not recorded whose cells these are; they may come from a transplant donor.

The rearrangement joins TRBV7-2 to TRBJ1-1; perhaps TRBD1 as D (5 bases). The CDR3 extends over 14 amino acids. Germline CDR1 reads SGHTA; CDR2 reads FQGNSA. Trimming shortened V by 5 bases and J by 5 bases, and 15 bases separated the two germline ends. DNA of the CDR3: TGTGCCAGCAGCGCTGACGGGGGTATTACTGAAGCTTTCTTT. Its protein product is CASSADGGITEAFF.

This chain links TRBV29-1 with TRBJ1-1; 7 bases fit TRBD1. V lost 7 bases, J lost 1 base, and 6 bases stayed unmatched. The CDR3 consists of 13 residues. Germline CDR1 reads SQVTM; CDR2 reads ANQGSEA. CDR3 nucleotide sequence: TGCAGCGGTCACAGGGGACCGAACACTGAAGCTTTCTTT. It translates to CSGHRGPNTEAFF.

Only a few counts were recorded for this clonotype. The chain uses TRBV7-2 and TRBJ1-2, with D unresolved. This CDR3 spans 11 amino acids. Trimming removed 2 bases from V and 7 bases from J, with 5 bases in between. Germline V gene lookup returns CDR1 SGHTA and CDR2 FQGNSA. The CDR3 region has the DNA TGTGCCAGCAGCTTAAGACTTGGCTACACCTTC. Translated: CASSLRLGYTF. The full variable domain, in which reference TRBV7-2 and TRBJ1-2 provide the parts outside the CDR3, is GAGVSQSPSNKVTEKGKDVELRCDPISGHTALYWYRQSLGQGLEFLIYFQGNSAPDKSGLPSDRFSAERTGGSVSTLTIQRTQQEDSAVYLCASSLRLGYTFGSGTRLTVV.

This clonotype was counted a few times. The chain couples TRBV12-3 or TRBV12-4 to TRBJ2-1; possible D gene TRBD2, 6 bases. Trimming removed 7 bases from V and 8 bases from J, with 24 bases in between. The CDR3 extends over 16 amino acids. The CDR3 spells CASTLSMEGLEDEQFF. CDR3 coding DNA: TGTGCCAGCACCTTGTCTATGGAGGGCCTAGAGGATGAGCAGTTCTTC.

V is TRBV7-6 and J is TRBJ2-1; D is ambiguous. The CDR3 loop spans 13 amino acids. Germline V CDR1 and CDR2: SGHVS, FNYEAQ. V gave up 0 bases and J gave up 8 bases, with 8 bases separating them. CDR3 region: CASSLALSDEQFF. CDR3 DNA sequence: TGTGCCAGCAGCTTAGCTTTGAGTGATGAGCAGTTCTTC.

V is TRBV7-2 and J is TRBJ2-3; D might be TRBD1 or TRBD2, each matching 5 bases. Trimming cost V 1 base and J 2 bases, with 10 bases left between them. This CDR3 is built from 15 residues. Per germline, CDR1 SGHTA and CDR2 FQGNSA. The CDR3 DNA is TGTGCCAGCAGCTTAGGGGGGATCTTCACAGATACGCAGTATTTT. The encoded protein is CASSLGGIFTDTQYF.

The chain couples TRBV29-1 to TRBJ1-1, with 7 nucleotides matching TRBD1. The V and J ends lost 4 bases and 4 bases, in that order; junction bases with no gene match: 6. The germline gives CDR1 SQVTM, CDR2 ANQGSEA. This CDR3 has 13 residues. Here the CDR3 reads CSVVDRAGTEAFF. CDR3 DNA: TGCAGCGTTGTAGACAGGGCGGGCACTGAAGCTTTCTTT.

This clonotype was observed a handful of times. The rearrangement uses TRBV12-3 or TRBV12-4 and TRBJ1-3; D is possibly TRBD1 (6 bases). Trimming pared 5 bases from V and 2 bases from J, leaving 16 bases between. CDR3 length equals 16 residues. CDR3 nucleotides: TGTGCCAGCAGTCCCGATGAGGACAGAACTGGAAACACCATATATTTT. Protein product: CASSPDEDRTGNTIYF.

The chain couples TRBV5-1 to TRBJ2-1; 12 bases are a match to TRBD2. Germline V gene lookup returns CDR1 SGHRS and CDR2 YFSETQ. The CDR3 covers 17 residues. The V gene end was trimmed by 4 bases and the J gene end by 3 bases; junction bases not matched to a gene: 8. CDR3 residues: CASSPRTSGILYNEQFF. CDR3 DNA: TGCGCCAGCAGCCCCCGGACTAGCGGGATTCTCTACAATGAGCAGTTCTTC.

The CDR3 region is CASSNRGGVYEQYF. The CDR3 bases are TGCGCCAGCAGCAACCGGGGGGGCGTCTACGAGCAGTACTTC. V and J are TRBV4-1 and TRBJ2-7; 8 nucleotides match TRBD2. The length of the CDR3 is 14 residues. V dropped 5 bases and J dropped 3; count of bases not matched to a gene: 6. CDR1 is MGHRA, CDR2 YSYEKL, per germline.

The chain recombines TRBV7-2 with TRBJ2-2; no definite D call. The V and J ends lost 6 bases and 5 bases respectively, with 10 bases between them. Germline-derived CDR1 and CDR2 are SGHTA and FQGNSA. There are 13 residues in the CDR3. The CDR3: CASSLFRTGELFF. The DNA for the CDR3 is TGTGCCAGCAGTTTGTTCCGGACCGGGGAGCTGTTTTTT.

This clonotype was picked up a small number of times. The V gene is TRBV12-3 or TRBV12-4, the J gene TRBJ1-3; no definite D call. Trimming shortened V by 6 bases and J by 0 bases, and 15 bases separated the two germline ends. The CDR3 is made up of 16 amino acids. The CDR3 is CASSERTGSSGNTIYF. The CDR3 DNA follows: TGTGCCAGCAGCGAAAGGACGGGAAGCTCTGGAAACACCATATATTTT.

This clonotype has more than one count but fewer than ten. The rearrangement joins TRBV20-1 to TRBJ2-1; 8 nucleotides match TRBD1. The CDR3 covers 19 residues. In germline, CDR1 is DFQATT, CDR2 SNEGSKA (reference sequence). V shed 3 bases and J 0 bases; nucleotides not matched to a gene: 16. CDR3 DNA: TGCAGTGCTAGGCCGACAGGGGTGGCAGGGGCTAGCTCCTACAATGAGCAGTTCTTC. Translating it yields CSARPTGVAGASSYNEQFF.